This T cell receptor beta chain was recorded in a study of T cell changes during pregnancy in multiple sclerosis (dated by TCRdb to between 2017 and 2020). Background for the entire study: Changes in the T cell repertoire over the course of pregnancy were examined in this study in women with multiple sclerosis.

The method was the immunoSEQ multiplex PCR assay. The clones in this table, taken by TCRdb from immuneACCESS, are in-frame only. Not every clone is retained; where verified, under half of the shortfall comes from an unresolved V gene, and the cause of the rest is unknown. The table for this sample lists over 55,000 clones; about 92% of them were counted only once. The ten biggest clones cover around 1.8% of the sample. For this chain, trimming is 4 bases at the V end and 6 bases at the J end, and the number of junction bases without a gene match is 8. Inclusive of the bounding cysteine and phenylalanine, the CDR3 is 15 residues long. Just CDR3 DNA is preserved here, 45 bases in frame from base 1. CDR1 and CDR2, per the germline V gene (reference sequence), are LNHDA and SQIVND. About this clone: This clone's antigen is unknown. No qualities accompany the bases; no much larger clone lies one base away.

The sequenced sample was peripheral blood, obtained after pregnancy. Here the chain combines TRBV19 and TRBJ2-3, and 9 junction bases match TRBD2. This TCR was sampled from a female donor with multiple sclerosis, enrolled in a pregnancy study. CDR3 loop: CASSRDQRGEDTQYF. The bases read TGTGCCAGTAGTAGGGATCAGCGGGGGGAGGATACGCAGTATTTT.